A single sample is the source of the 10 T cell receptor beta chains below, sequenced in a study of blood T cell repertoires in COVID-19. Produced via immunoSEQ multiplex PCR; TCRdb's table is partial and in-frame only. The profile shows 200,000 to 250,000 clones, 82% of them singletons. The sequencing sample was made of peripheral blood. These receptors came from a woman between 65 and 79 years old with COVID-19, enrolled during active disease.

This chain joins TRBV10-2 and TRBJ2-1, with 12 bases aligning to TRBD2. CDR3 size: 14 residues. The junction had 5 bases not matched to a gene; V was cut back by 5 bases and J by 9 bases. Germline CDR1 WSHSY, CDR2 SAAADI. The CDR3 coding sequence is TGCGCCAGCAGTCGACTAGCGGGAGTGGGTGAGCAGTTCTTC. It translates to CASSRLAGVGEQFF.

The chain links TRBV5-1 to TRBJ1-1, with TRBD1 as a possible D gene (6 bases). V was shortened by 1 base and J by 5 bases, with 15 bases between the two germline ends. The CDR3 is 15 residues long. Germline-derived CDR1 and CDR2 are SGHRS and YFSETQ. CDR3 DNA sequence: TGCGCCAGCAGCTTGATTGGGACACAGGGAACTGAAGCTTTCTTT. It codes for CASSLIGTQGTEAFF. The whole variable domain, remainder taken from reference TRBV5-1 and TRBJ1-1, is KAGVTQTPRYLIKTRGQQVTLSCSPISGHRSVSWYQQTPGQGLQFLFEYFSETQRNKGNFPGRFSGRQFSNSRSEMNVSTLELGDSALYLCASSLIGTQGTEAFFGQGTRLTVV.

V and J are TRBV30 and TRBJ2-3, with 8 positions matching TRBD2. This CDR3 is built from 16 residues. J gave up 2 bases and V 2 bases, and 9 bases lay outside the gene matches. CDR1 is GTSNPN and CDR2 is SVGIG in the germline V gene (reference sequence). CDR3 coding DNA: TGTGCCTGGAGTCATCCGGGACTAGGCACCACAGATACGCAGTATTTT. It specifies CAWSHPGLGTTDTQYF.

The CDR3, as DNA: TGTGCCAGCAGTTTGACAGGTACCCAGCCCCAGCATTTT. This translates into CASSLTGTQPQHF. The chain combines TRBV28 with TRBJ1-5; D is possibly TRBD1 (6 bases). The CDR3 sequence is 13 residues long. CDR1 MDHEN and CDR2 SYDVKM come from the germline V gene. V was cut by 3 bases and J by 7 bases, with 10 bases left in between.

This clone was counted a single time. The rearrangement links TRBV5-4 to TRBJ1-3; 10 bases match TRBD1. CDR3 size: 15 residues. Germline V gives CDR1 SGHNT, CDR2 YYREEE (reference sequence). J gave up 4 bases and V 4 bases, and 5 bases lay outside the gene matches. The CDR3 region is CASSVDRGQGNTIYF. CDR3 in DNA: TGTGCCAGCAGCGTTGACAGGGGGCAAGGAAACACCATATATTTT.

The J gene is TRBJ1-3, the V gene TRBV19, with D perhaps TRBD1 (6 bases). The CDR3 totals 14 residues. V lost 9 bases and J lost 0, with 12 bases in between. The germline V gene has CDR1 LNHDA and CDR2 SQIVND (reference sequence). CDR3 sequence reads: CASVTGSSGNTIYF. For the CDR3, the DNA is TGTGCCAGCGTTACAGGGAGCTCTGGAAACACCATATATTTT.

This clone was observed a single time. V and J are TRBV7-9 and TRBJ1-2, with D uncertain. The V end lost 5 bases, the J end lost 4 bases, and 8 bases lay between the germline ends. Per germline, CDR1 SEHNR and CDR2 FQNEAQ (reference sequence). The CDR3 extends over 12 amino acids. The CDR3 sequence is CASSPEGYGYTF. The CDR3 bases are TGTGCCAGCAGCCCAGAGGGCTATGGCTACACCTTC.

The chain joins TRBV5-4 to TRBJ2-5; 8 bases align to TRBD1. With 0 bases clipped from V and 4 bases from J, the junction kept 8 bases outside the gene matches. CDR1 and CDR2 (germline): SGHNT, YYREEE (reference sequence). The CDR3 has 16 amino acids. CDR3 amino acids: CASSLELDREVETQYF. The DNA of the CDR3 is TGTGCCAGCAGCTTGGAATTGGACAGGGAGGTAGAGACCCAGTACTTC.

The V gene is TRBV4-3, the J gene TRBJ2-1; TRBD2 aligns across 8 bases. CDR3 length equals 16 residues. Germline values: CDR1 LGHNA, CDR2 YSLEER. The ends lost 0 bases at V and 6 bases at J; junction bases unmatched: 7. CDR3 in amino acids: CASSQDPGLGGNEQFF. CDR3 sequence (DNA): TGCGCCAGCAGCCAAGATCCGGGACTAGGTGGCAATGAGCAGTTCTTC.

The J gene is TRBJ2-7, the V gene TRBV5-5, with 14 nucleotides matching TRBD2. After removal of 4 bases from V and 4 bases from J, the junction contained 4 bases not matched to a gene. Germline assignment: CDR1 SGHKS and CDR2 YYEKEE (reference sequence). CDR3 size: 15 residues. Here the CDR3 DNA reads TGTGCCAGCAGCCAGGGGACTAGCGGGGGATACGAGCAGTACTTC. Its translation: CASSQGTSGGYEQYF. The entire variable domain, with the rest obtained from reference TRBV5-5 and TRBJ2-7, is as follows: DAGVTQSPTHLIKTRGQQVTLRCSPISGHKSVSWYQQVLGQGPQFIFQYYEKEERGRGNFPDRFSARQFPNYSSELNVNALLLGDSALYLCASSQGTSGGYEQYFGPGTRLTVT.